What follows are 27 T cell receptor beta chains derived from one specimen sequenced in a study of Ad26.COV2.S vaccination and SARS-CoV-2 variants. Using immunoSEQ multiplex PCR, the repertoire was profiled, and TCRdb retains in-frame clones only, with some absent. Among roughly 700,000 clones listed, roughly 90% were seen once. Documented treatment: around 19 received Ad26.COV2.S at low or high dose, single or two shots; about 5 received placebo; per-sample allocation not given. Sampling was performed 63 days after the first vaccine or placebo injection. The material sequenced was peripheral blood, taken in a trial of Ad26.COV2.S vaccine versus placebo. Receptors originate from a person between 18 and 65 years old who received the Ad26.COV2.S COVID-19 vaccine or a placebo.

The CDR3 region is CASSLEAGSPYEQYF. CDR3 in DNA: TGCGCCAGCAGCTTGGAGGCAGGGAGCCCCTACGAGCAGTACTTC. The rearrangement links TRBV5-1 to TRBJ2-7; possibly TRBD1 or TRBD2 for D (5 bases each). Germline V gene lookup returns CDR1 SGHRS and CDR2 YFSETQ. This CDR3 contains 15 residues. Trimming removed 0 bases at V and 2 bases at J, with 12 bases between.

CDR3 sequence: CASSRDTSSYNEQFF. The CDR3 region has the DNA TGCGCCAGCAGTAGAGACACGAGCTCCTACAATGAGCAGTTCTTC. The chain has TRBV5-1 and TRBJ2-1, with D unresolved. Germline V gene lookup returns CDR1 SGHRS and CDR2 YFSETQ. The CDR3 extends over 15 amino acids. V gave up 5 bases and J gave up 0 bases, with 12 bases separating them.

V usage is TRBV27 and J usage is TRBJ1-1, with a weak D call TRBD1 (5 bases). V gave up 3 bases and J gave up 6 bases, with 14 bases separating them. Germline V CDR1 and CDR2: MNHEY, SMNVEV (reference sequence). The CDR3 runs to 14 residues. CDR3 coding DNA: TGTGCCAGCAGTTTTGGCAGGGCGGGAGCTGAAGCTTTCTTT. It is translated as CASSFGRAGAEAFF.

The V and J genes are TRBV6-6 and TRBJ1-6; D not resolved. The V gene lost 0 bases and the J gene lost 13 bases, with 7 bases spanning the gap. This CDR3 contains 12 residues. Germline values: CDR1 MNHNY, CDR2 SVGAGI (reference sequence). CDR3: CASSYSEAPLHF. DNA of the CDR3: TGTGCCAGCAGTTACTCGGAGGCGCCCCTCCACTTT.

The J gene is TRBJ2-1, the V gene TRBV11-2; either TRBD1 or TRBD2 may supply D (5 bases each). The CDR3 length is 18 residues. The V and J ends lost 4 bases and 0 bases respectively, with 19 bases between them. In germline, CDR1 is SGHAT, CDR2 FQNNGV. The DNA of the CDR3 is TGTGCCAGCAGCTCACTCGTAGTAGAGGGGAGCTCCTACAATGAGCAGTTCTTC. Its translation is CASSSLVVEGSSYNEQFF.

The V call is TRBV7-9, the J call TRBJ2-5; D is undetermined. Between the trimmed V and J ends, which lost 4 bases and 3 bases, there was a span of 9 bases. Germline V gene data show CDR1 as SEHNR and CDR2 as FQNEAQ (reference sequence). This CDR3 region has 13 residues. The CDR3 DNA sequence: TGTGCCAGCAGCTCGCCTGTGGAAGAGACCCAGTACTTC. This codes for CASSSPVEETQYF. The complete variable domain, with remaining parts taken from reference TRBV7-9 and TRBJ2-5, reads DTGVSQNPRHKITKRGQNVTFRCDPISEHNRLYWYRQTLGQGPEFLTYFQNEAQLEKSRLLSDRFSAERPKGSFSTLEIQRTEQGDSAMYLCASSSPVEETQYFGPGTRLLVL.

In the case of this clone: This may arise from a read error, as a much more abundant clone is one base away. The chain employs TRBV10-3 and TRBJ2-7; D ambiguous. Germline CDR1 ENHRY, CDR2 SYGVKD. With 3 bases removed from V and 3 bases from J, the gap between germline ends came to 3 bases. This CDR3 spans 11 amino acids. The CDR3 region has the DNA TGTGCCATCAGTGATGGCTACGAGCAGTACTTC. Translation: CAISDGYEQYF.

CDR3 bases: TGTGCCAGCAGCTCCCTGGAGGGGCTCGTCTTTTATATTGGGCAGTTCTTC. It is translated as CASSSLEGLVFYIGQFF. V usage is TRBV5-5 and J usage is TRBJ2-1; D may be TRBD2 (6 bases). Germline V lookup: CDR1 SGHKS, CDR2 YYEKEE (reference sequence). This CDR3 is built from 17 residues. V lost 3 bases to trimming and J lost 12 bases, with 28 bases between them.

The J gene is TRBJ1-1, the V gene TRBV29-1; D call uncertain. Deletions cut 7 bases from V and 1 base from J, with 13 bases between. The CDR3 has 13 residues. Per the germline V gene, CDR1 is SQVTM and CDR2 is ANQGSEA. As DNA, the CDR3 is TGCAGCGGCCGACTTACCACGAACACTGAAGCTTTCTTT. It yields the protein CSGRLTTNTEAFF.

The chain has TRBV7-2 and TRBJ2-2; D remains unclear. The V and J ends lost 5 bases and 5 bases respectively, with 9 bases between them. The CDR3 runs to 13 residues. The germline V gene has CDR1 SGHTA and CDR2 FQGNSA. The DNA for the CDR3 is TGTGCCAGCAGCCCCTTCAGTACCGGGGAGCTGTTTTTT. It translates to CASSPFSTGELFF.

The CDR3 sequence: CASSTKIRGAYGYTF. DNA for the CDR3: TGTGCCAGCAGTACAAAAATCAGGGGCGCCTATGGCTACACCTTC. V gene TRBV6-2 or TRBV6-3 combines with J gene TRBJ1-2; possibly TRBD1 for D (6 bases). V was cut by 5 bases and J by 4 bases, with 17 bases left in between. Germline V gene lookup returns CDR1 MNHEY and CDR2 SVGEGT. The CDR3 has 15 amino acids.

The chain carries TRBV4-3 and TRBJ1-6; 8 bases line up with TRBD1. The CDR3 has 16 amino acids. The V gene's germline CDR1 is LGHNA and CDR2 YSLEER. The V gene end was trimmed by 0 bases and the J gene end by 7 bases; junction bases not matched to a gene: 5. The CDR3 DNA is TGCGCCAGCAGCCAAGACCAGACAGGGGACAATTCACCCCTCCACTTT. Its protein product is CASSQDQTGDNSPLHF.

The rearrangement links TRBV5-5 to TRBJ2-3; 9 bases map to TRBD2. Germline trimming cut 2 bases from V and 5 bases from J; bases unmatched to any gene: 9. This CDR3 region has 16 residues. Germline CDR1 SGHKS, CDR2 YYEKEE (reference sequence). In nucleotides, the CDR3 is TGTGCCAGCAGCTTTCGCGGGGGGGCCGATGTAGATACGCAGTATTTT. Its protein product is CASSFRGGADVDTQYF.

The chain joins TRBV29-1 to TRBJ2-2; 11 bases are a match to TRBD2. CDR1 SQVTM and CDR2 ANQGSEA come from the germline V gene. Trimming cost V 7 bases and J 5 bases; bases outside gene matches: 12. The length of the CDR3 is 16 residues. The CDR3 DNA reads TGCAGCGCCGATTCTCTAGCGGGAGGTGGGACCGGGGAGCTGTTTTTT. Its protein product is CSADSLAGGGTGELFF.

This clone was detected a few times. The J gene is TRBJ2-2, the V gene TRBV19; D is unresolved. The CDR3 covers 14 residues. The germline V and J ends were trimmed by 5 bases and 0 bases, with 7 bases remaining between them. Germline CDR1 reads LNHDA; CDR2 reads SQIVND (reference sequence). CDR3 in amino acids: CASSLRSNTGELFF. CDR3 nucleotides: TGTGCCAGTAGTTTGCGGTCGAACACCGGGGAGCTGTTTTTT.

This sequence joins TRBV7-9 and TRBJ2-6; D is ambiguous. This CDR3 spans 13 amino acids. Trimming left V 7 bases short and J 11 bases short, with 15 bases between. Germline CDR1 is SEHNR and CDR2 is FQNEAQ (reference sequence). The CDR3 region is CASTFGHEYVLTF. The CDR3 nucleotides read TGTGCCAGCACCTTCGGGCACGAATACGTCCTGACTTTC.

The CDR3 DNA reads TGTGCCAGCAGTTTACTAGCGGGGTACACAGATACGCAGTATTTT. Residues: CASSLLAGYTDTQYF. This chain uses TRBV2 with TRBJ2-3; 10 nucleotides align to TRBD2. The CDR3 contains 15 residues. V lost 5 bases to trimming and J lost 2 bases; unmatched junction nucleotides: 4. In germline, CDR1 is SNHLY, CDR2 FYNNEI.

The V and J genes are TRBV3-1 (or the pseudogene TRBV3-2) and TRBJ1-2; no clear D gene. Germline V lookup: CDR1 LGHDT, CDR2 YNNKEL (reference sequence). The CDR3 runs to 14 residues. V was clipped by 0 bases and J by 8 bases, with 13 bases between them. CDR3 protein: CASSQDVALGGYTF. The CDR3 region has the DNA TGTGCCAGCAGCCAAGATGTCGCTCTTGGGGGCTACACCTTC.

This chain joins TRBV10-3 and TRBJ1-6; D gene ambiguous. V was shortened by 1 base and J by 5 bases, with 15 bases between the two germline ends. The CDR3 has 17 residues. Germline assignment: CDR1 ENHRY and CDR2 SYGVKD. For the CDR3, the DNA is TGTGCCATCAGTGAGTACCAGACCCCAGCGAATAATTCACCCCTCCACTTT. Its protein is CAISEYQTPANNSPLHF.

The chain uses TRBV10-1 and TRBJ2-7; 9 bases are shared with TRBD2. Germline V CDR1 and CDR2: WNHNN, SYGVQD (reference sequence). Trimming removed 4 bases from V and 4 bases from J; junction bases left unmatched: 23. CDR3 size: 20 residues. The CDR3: CASSGFPPEGDAGGWYEQYF. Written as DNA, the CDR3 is TGCGCCAGCAGTGGTTTCCCCCCGGAGGGCGACGCGGGAGGGTGGTACGAGCAGTACTTC.

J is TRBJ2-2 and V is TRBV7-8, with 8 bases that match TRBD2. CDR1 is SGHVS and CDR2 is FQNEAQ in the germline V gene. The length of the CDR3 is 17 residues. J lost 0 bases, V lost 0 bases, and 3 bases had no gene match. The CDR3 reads CASSLAGTRSNTGELFF. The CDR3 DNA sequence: TGTGCCAGCAGCTTAGCGGGGACTAGGTCGAACACCGGGGAGCTGTTTTTT.

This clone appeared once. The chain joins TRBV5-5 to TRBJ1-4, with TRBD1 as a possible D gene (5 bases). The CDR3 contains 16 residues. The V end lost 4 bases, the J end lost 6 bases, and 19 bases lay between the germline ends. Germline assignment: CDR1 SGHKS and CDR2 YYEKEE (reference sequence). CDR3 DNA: TGTGCCAGCAGCAAAACTCGGACGCTAGGGGATGAAAAACTGTTTTTT. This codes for CASSKTRTLGDEKLFF.

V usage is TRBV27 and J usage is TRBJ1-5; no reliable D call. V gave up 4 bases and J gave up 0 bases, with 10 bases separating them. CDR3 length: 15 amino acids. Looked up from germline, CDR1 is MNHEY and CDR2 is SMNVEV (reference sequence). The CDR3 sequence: CASSSGKTSNQPQHF. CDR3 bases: TGTGCCAGCAGTTCCGGGAAAACTAGCAATCAGCCCCAGCATTTT.

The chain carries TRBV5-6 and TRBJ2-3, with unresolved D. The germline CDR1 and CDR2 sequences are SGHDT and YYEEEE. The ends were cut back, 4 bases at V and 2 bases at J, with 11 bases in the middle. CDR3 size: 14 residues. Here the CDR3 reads CASSPPENTDTQYF. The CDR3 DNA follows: TGTGCCAGCAGCCCACCTGAAAACACAGATACGCAGTATTTT.

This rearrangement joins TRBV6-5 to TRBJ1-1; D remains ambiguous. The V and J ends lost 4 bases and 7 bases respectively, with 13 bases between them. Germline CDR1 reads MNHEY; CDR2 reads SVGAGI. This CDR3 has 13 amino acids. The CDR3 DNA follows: TGTGCCAGCAGTTTCCTTGCGTCCGGTGAAGCTTTCTTT. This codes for CASSFLASGEAFF.

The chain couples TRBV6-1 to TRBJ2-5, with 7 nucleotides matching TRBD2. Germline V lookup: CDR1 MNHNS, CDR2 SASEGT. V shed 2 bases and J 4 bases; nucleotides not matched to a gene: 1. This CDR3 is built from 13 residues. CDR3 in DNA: TGTGCCAGCAGTGAATCGGGGGGAGAGACCCAGTACTTC. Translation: CASSESGGETQYF.

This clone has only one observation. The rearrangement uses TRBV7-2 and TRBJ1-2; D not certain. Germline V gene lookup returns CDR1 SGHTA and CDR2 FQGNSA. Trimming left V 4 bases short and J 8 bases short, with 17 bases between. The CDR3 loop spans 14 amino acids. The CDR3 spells CASSSRTVLGGYTF. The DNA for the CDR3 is TGTGCCAGCAGCTCGCGGACGGTCCTGGGAGGCTACACCTTC.